This TCR beta chain is from a study of blood T cell repertoires in COVID-19. This clone was seen just once. V lost 5 bases to trimming and J lost 8 bases, with 15 bases between them. This CDR3 is 14 amino acids long. Germline CDR1 and CDR2: SNHLY and FYNNEI. Libraries were prepared by immunoSEQ multiplex PCR; TCRdb keeps only in-frame clonotypes and omits some of them. Here the sample spans fewer than 200,000 clones, approximately 87% being singletons. The specimen was PBMCs or T cells enriched from blood (not recorded which). This TCR was sampled from a woman in her 50s who had recovered from COVID-19. This chain uses TRBV2 with TRBJ1-4; D perhaps matches TRBD1 (5 bases). CDR3 amino acids: CASSLGRALEKLFF. In DNA form, the CDR3 reads TGTGCCAGCAGTCTCGGCAGGGCCTTGGAAAAACTGTTTTTT. Filled out from reference TRBV2 and TRBJ1-4, the complete variable domain reads EPEVTQTPSHQVTQMGQEVILRCVPISNHLYFYWYRQILGQKVEFLVSFYNNEISEKSEIFDDQFSVERPDGSNFTLKIRSTKLEDSAMYFCASSLGRALEKLFFGSGTQLSVL.